A single sample is the source of the 31 T cell receptor beta chains below, sequenced in a study of T cells in Graves' hyperthyroidism and ophthalmopathy. Researchers took RNA transcripts and amplified the TCR beta CDR3 regions from them. An initial round of RT-PCR targeting the TCR CDR3 relied on the HTBI primer set. TCRdb reanalysed the multiplex PCR reads using MiXCR and keeps one entry per CDR3 protein. The sample consists of hundreds of thousands of distinct CDR3 sequences, approximately 23% of them appearing once. The sample comprised blood. These receptors all stem from a woman in her 70s with Graves' ophthalmopathy.

In its sample, this clonotype was seen many times. V usage is TRBV11-1 and J usage is TRBJ2-7, with TRBD2 matching over 10 bases. CDR3 size: 15 residues. After removal of 2 bases from V and 7 bases from J, the junction contained 8 bases not matched to a gene. The germline CDR1 and CDR2 sequences are SGHAT and FQDESV (reference sequence). This CDR3 reads CASSLFLAGAFEQYF. The CDR3 DNA reads TGTGCCAGCAGCTTATTCCTAGCGGGGGCCTTTGAGCAGTACTTC.

This clonotype was found a few times. The chain employs TRBV2 and TRBJ2-3, with TRBD2 matching over 12 bases. The germline gives CDR1 SNHLY, CDR2 FYNNEI. V shed 3 bases and J 3 bases; nucleotides not matched to a gene: 7. The CDR3 contains 17 residues. CDR3 residues: CASSDISSGRGTDTQYF. The CDR3 nucleotides are TGTGCCAGCAGTGATATCTCTAGCGGGAGGGGGACAGATACGCAGTATTTT.

The chain carries TRBV5-4 and TRBJ2-2; no clear D gene. The CDR3 is 15 amino acids. Germline V gives CDR1 SGHNT, CDR2 YYREEE (reference sequence). V dropped 0 bases and J dropped 0 bases, with 6 bases sitting between them. Here the CDR3 DNA reads TGTGCCAGCAGCTTGGTTGGACCGAACACCGGGGAGCTGTTTTTT. Its protein is CASSLVGPNTGELFF.

V is TRBV3-1 and J is TRBJ1-1; TRBD1 might be the D (6 bases). The ends were cut back, 4 bases at V and 4 bases at J, with 16 bases in the middle. CDR1 and CDR2 from the germline V gene are LGHDT and YNNKEL (reference sequence). This CDR3 has 15 amino acids. CDR3 nucleotide sequence: TGTGCCAGCAGCCTTGGGGGGGGGCAGTCCACTGAAGCTTTCTTT. Protein product: CASSLGGGQSTEAFF.

The chain combines TRBV10-3 with TRBJ2-7; D unclear. V lost 8 bases and J lost 6, with 11 bases in between. The CDR3 totals 11 residues. Germline V gene lookup returns CDR1 ENHRY and CDR2 SYGVKD. The CDR3 DNA sequence: TGTGCCATCTGGCAGGCAGGCGAGCAGTACTTC. It yields the protein CAIWQAGEQYF.

V is TRBV20-1 and J is TRBJ2-1; weak D call: TRBD1 (5 bases). Trimming pared 3 bases from V and 0 bases from J, leaving 15 bases between. The CDR3 runs 16 residues. Germline assignment: CDR1 DFQATT and CDR2 SNEGSKA (reference sequence). DNA of the CDR3: TGCAGTGCTAGCAAAAGCTCTGACAGCTCCTACAATGAGCAGTTCTTC. Protein product: CSASKSSDSSYNEQFF.

The V and J genes are TRBV7-2 and TRBJ1-6; D is undetermined. The V end was cut by 1 base, the J end by 0 bases, with 7 bases between. This CDR3 is 16 amino acids long. Germline loops: CDR1 SGHTA, CDR2 FQGNSA. The DNA for the CDR3 is TGTGCCAGCAGCTTAGTCAGGAGCTCCTATAATTCACCCCTCCACTTT. Translated: CASSLVRSSYNSPLHF.

This clonotype was recorded a few times. This chain connects TRBV5-1 to TRBJ1-1; D not resolved. CDR3 length: 13 amino acids. Trimming left V 7 bases short and J 2 bases short, with 12 bases between. Germline assignment: CDR1 SGHRS and CDR2 YFSETQ. The CDR3 nucleotides are TGCGCCAGCGGTCCCGGAGGAAACACTGAAGCTTTCTTT. The encoded protein is CASGPGGNTEAFF.

This clonotype occurred a few times. This chain joins TRBV19 and TRBJ2-1; 7 bases line up with TRBD2. The CDR3 has 13 residues. V lost 8 bases, J lost 8 bases, and 9 bases stayed unmatched. Germline CDR1 reads LNHDA; CDR2 reads SQIVND (reference sequence). CDR3 sequence: CASGRAVLDEQFF. As DNA, the CDR3 is TGTGCCAGTGGGAGGGCCGTTCTCGATGAGCAGTTCTTC.

This clonotype has only a few counts. The chain uses TRBV5-1 and TRBJ2-7; TRBD2 agrees at 12 bases. The CDR3 loop spans 15 amino acids. V shed 4 bases, J shed 3 bases, and the junction held 5 bases outside the gene matches. In germline, CDR1 is SGHRS, CDR2 YFSETQ. CDR3 in DNA: TGCGCCAGCAGCCAACTAGCGGGAGGAATCTACGAGCAGTACTTC. This codes for CASSQLAGGIYEQYF.

V is TRBV6-1 and J is TRBJ1-1; tentative D call: TRBD1 (6 bases). From germline, CDR1 is MNHNS and CDR2 SASEGT. This CDR3 has 14 residues. Trimming pared 4 bases from V and 4 bases from J, leaving 13 bases between. CDR3 DNA sequence: TGTGCCAGCAGTGGGGGGGGCCTCTCCACTGAAGCTTTCTTT. This codes for CASSGGGLSTEAFF.

Only a few counts were recorded for this clonotype. The chain recombines TRBV4-1 with TRBJ2-7; 7 nucleotides match TRBD2. CDR1 and CDR2 from the germline V gene are MGHRA and YSYEKL. V dropped 1 base and J dropped 5; count of bases not matched to a gene: 5. This CDR3 comprises 14 residues. CDR3 in DNA: TGCGCCAGCAGCCAAGGGGAGGGGTTAAACGAGCAGTACTTC. Translation: CASSQGEGLNEQYF.

This clonotype was seen more than once but under ten times. V and J are TRBV30 and TRBJ1-5; D is perhaps TRBD1 (6 bases). V lost 2 bases to trimming and J lost 9 bases, with 20 bases between them. The CDR3 is 15 residues long. Looked up from germline, CDR1 is GTSNPN and CDR2 is SVGIG (reference sequence). CDR3 DNA sequence: TGTGCCTGGAGTACTCGGGGGCCAGGGGCATCGCCCCAGCATTTT. Translating gives CAWSTRGPGASPQHF.

The rearrangement joins TRBV7-2 to TRBJ2-2; D unresolved. Germline CDR1 reads SGHTA; CDR2 reads FQGNSA. The CDR3 runs 15 residues. The V end was cut by 1 base, the J end by 7 bases, with 13 bases between. CDR3 loop: CASSLVWQSGGELFF. CDR3 coding DNA: TGTGCCAGCAGCTTAGTTTGGCAGTCGGGCGGGGAGCTGTTTTTT.

V and J are TRBV28 and TRBJ1-1; tentatively, D is TRBD1 (5 bases). In germline, CDR1 is MDHEN, CDR2 SYDVKM. Between the trimmed V and J ends, which lost 3 bases and 1 base, there was a span of 12 bases. CDR3 length: 15 residues. This CDR3 is CASSFLGDSNTEAFF. The CDR3 DNA follows: TGTGCCAGCAGTTTTTTGGGGGACTCGAACACTGAAGCTTTCTTT.

This clonotype has at least ten counts. The V call is TRBV6-6, the J call TRBJ2-5; 7 positions agree with TRBD1. This CDR3 is 16 amino acids long. From germline, CDR1 is MNHNY and CDR2 SVGAGI (reference sequence). V shed 2 bases, J shed 4 bases, and the junction held 10 bases outside the gene matches. CDR3 residues: CASSYGGRGKGETQYF. The DNA of the CDR3 is TGTGCCAGCAGTTACGGCGGCAGGGGGAAGGGAGAGACCCAGTACTTC.

This clonotype appeared a few times. The chain has TRBV24-1 and TRBJ2-2, with 12 bases matching TRBD2. CDR1 is KGHDR, CDR2 SFDVKD, per germline. The CDR3 runs to 20 residues. V trimming: 4 bases; J trimming: 0 bases; junction bases outside the gene matches: 11. The CDR3 DNA follows: TGTGCCACCAGTGACTCGGCTGGACTAGCGGGATTCGCGAACACCGGGGAGCTGTTTTTT. This gives the protein CATSDSAGLAGFANTGELFF.

The rearrangement joins TRBV11-2 to TRBJ1-3; the D gene is possibly TRBD1 (6 bases). V lost 8 bases, J lost 0 bases, and 8 bases lay in between. The V gene's germline CDR1 is SGHAT and CDR2 FQNNGV. This CDR3 has 13 amino acids. In DNA form, the CDR3 reads TGTGCCAGCGGACAGTACTCTGGAAACACCATATATTTT. Translated, it gives CASGQYSGNTIYF.

The chain recombines TRBV29-1 with TRBJ1-1; possible D gene TRBD1, 5 bases. Trimming left V 6 bases short and J 1 base short, with 9 bases between. The germline gives CDR1 SQVTM, CDR2 ANQGSEA. This CDR3 region has 12 residues. This chain's CDR3 is CSVGHRNTEAFF. The CDR3, as DNA: TGCAGCGTCGGACACCGGAACACTGAAGCTTTCTTT.

The chain recombines TRBV18 with TRBJ2-5; a possible D gene is TRBD1 (5 bases). The CDR3 has 14 amino acids. V lost 4 bases and J lost 2, with 11 bases in between. Germline values: CDR1 KGHSH, CDR2 LQKENI. CDR3 sequence: CASSLGATQETQYF. CDR3 in DNA: TGTGCCAGCTCACTAGGGGCCACTCAAGAGACCCAGTACTTC.

The chain links TRBV7-2 to TRBJ2-1; 7 bases line up with TRBD1. Looked up from germline, CDR1 is SGHTA and CDR2 is FQGNSA. This CDR3 has 17 residues. The J segment lost 8 bases and the V segment lost 5 bases, leaving 18 bases of the junction unmatched. DNA of the CDR3: TGTGCCAGCAGCACCCACAGACAGGGTGGCTCGAAGGATGAGCAGTTCTTC. Amino acid sequence: CASSTHRQGGSKDEQFF.

This clonotype turned up a few times. This sequence joins TRBV7-9 and TRBJ1-5, with D hard to call. The CDR3 totals 13 residues. The V and J ends lost 5 bases and 0 bases respectively, with 5 bases between them. The germline CDR1 and CDR2 sequences are SEHNR and FQNEAQ (reference sequence). CDR3 sequence: CASSGDSNQPQHF. In nucleotides, the CDR3 is TGTGCCAGCAGCGGCGATAGCAATCAGCCCCAGCATTTT. Filled out from reference TRBV7-9 and TRBJ1-5, the complete variable domain reads DTGVSQNPRHKITKRGQNVTFRCDPISEHNRLYWYRQTLGQGPEFLTYFQNEAQLEKSRLLSDRFSAERPKGSFSTLEIQRTEQGDSAMYLCASSGDSNQPQHFGDGTRLSIL.

The table lists this clonotype with a few counts. The V gene is TRBV18, the J gene TRBJ2-1; D might be TRBD2 (6 bases). The V and J ends lost 3 bases and 5 bases respectively, with 14 bases between them. Germline CDR1 KGHSH, CDR2 LQKENI. The CDR3 contains 15 residues. CDR3 loop: CASSPAWRGNNEQFF. The CDR3 DNA reads as TGTGCCAGCTCACCCGCCTGGCGGGGAAACAATGAGCAGTTCTTC.

This clonotype was found a few times. This chain joins TRBV11-2 and TRBJ2-1; 16 bases fit TRBD2. The length of the CDR3 is 18 residues. The germline V gene has CDR1 SGHAT and CDR2 FQNNGV. The ends lost 4 bases at V and 5 bases at J; junction bases unmatched: 8. The CDR3 DNA reads TGTGCCAGCAGCTCAAATTTGGGACTAGCGGGAGGGAACAATGAGCAGTTCTTC. Residues: CASSSNLGLAGGNNEQFF. Variable domain in full (rest from reference TRBV11-2 and TRBJ2-1): EAGVAQSPRYKIIEKRQSVAFWCNPISGHATLYWYQQILGQGPKLLIQFQNNGVVDDSQLPKDRFSAERLKGVDSTLKIQPAKLEDSAVYLCASSSNLGLAGGNNEQFFGPGTRLTVL.

This clonotype was counted only a few times. As DNA, the CDR3 is TGTGCCAGCAGTCAACACAGGGTGGCTAATGAAAAACTGTTTTTT. It codes for CASSQHRVANEKLFF. The chain is built from TRBV12-3 or TRBV12-4 and TRBJ1-4, with D possibly being TRBD1 (6 bases). V shed 5 bases and J shed 3 bases, with 13 bases lying between them. This CDR3 is built from 15 residues.

This clonotype was counted many times. This chain's CDR3 is CASSLDLGSEKLFF. The CDR3, as DNA: TGTGCCAGCAGCTTAGATCTCGGGAGTGAAAAACTGTTTTTT. The chain is built from TRBV7-2 and TRBJ1-4; D unclear. Trimming cost V 1 base and J 7 bases, with 10 bases left between them. The CDR3 contains 14 residues. Germline lookup yields CDR1 SGHTA and CDR2 FQGNSA.

The chain joins TRBV6-2 or TRBV6-3 to TRBJ1-5, with a weak D call TRBD1 (5 bases). This CDR3 spans 16 amino acids. Deletions cut 4 bases from V and 5 bases from J, with 18 bases between. Germline loops: CDR1 MNHEY, CDR2 SVGEGT. The CDR3 DNA sequence: TGTGCCAGCAGTTGGATATTGGGACGGGACGATCAGCCCCAGCATTTT. It translates to CASSWILGRDDQPQHF.

This clonotype was observed a few times. The J gene is TRBJ2-7, the V gene TRBV29-1, with 7 bases identical to TRBD1. Germline V gene sequence: CDR1 SQVTM, CDR2 ANQGSEA. The CDR3 sequence is 16 residues long. The J segment lost 4 bases and the V segment lost 4 bases, leaving 16 bases of the junction unmatched. This CDR3 is CSVGVAPQGVRYEQYF. As DNA, the CDR3 is TGCAGCGTTGGGGTGGCACCCCAGGGGGTTCGTTACGAGCAGTACTTC.

This chain links TRBV9 with TRBJ2-1, with D perhaps TRBD1 or TRBD2 (6 bases each). V gave up 2 bases and J gave up 0 bases, with 15 bases separating them. The CDR3 has 17 residues. Per germline, CDR1 SGDLS and CDR2 YYNGEE. The CDR3 protein is CASSVGGGHASYNEQFF. The CDR3 DNA reads TGTGCCAGCAGCGTTGGAGGGGGACACGCCTCCTACAATGAGCAGTTCTTC.

This clonotype has a handful of counts. The chain joins TRBV6-1 to TRBJ2-6; TRBD1 matches 7 bases. Per germline, CDR1 MNHNS and CDR2 SASEGT. The V and J ends lost 6 bases and 0 bases, in that order; junction bases with no gene match: 5. This CDR3 has 16 amino acids. CDR3 coding DNA: TGTGCCAGCAGACAGACAGGGAGCTCTGGGGCCAACGTCCTGACTTTC. It translates to CASRQTGSSGANVLTF.

The rearrangement links TRBV6-1 to TRBJ1-1; D not certain. V was pared by 9 bases and J by 3 bases, with 11 bases between. The CDR3 consists of 12 residues. In germline, CDR1 is MNHNS, CDR2 SASEGT. The CDR3 DNA reads as TGTGCCAGTGGTGGTTTGCACACTGAAGCTTTCTTT. Residues: CASGGLHTEAFF.